The TCR beta chain under discussion was sequenced for a study of blood T cell repertoires in COVID-19. Study at large: COVID-19 samples from acute and convalescent phases originated in the United States, Italy and Spain. The analysed material was cDNA or gDNA that came from T cells, B-cell-depleted T cells, or PBMCs.

This clone was seen just once. As handled by the study authors: The assay estimated nucleated cells by amplifying reference gene primers. Profiling relied on immunoSEQ multiplex PCR, and the TCRdb table lists in-frame clones only, not all of them. The DNA gave D and trimming, while V, J and clone size come from that table. The profile shows 150,000 to 200,000 clones, roughly 85% of them singletons. This CDR3 is built from 15 residues. Trimming removed 1 base from V and 7 bases from J; junction bases left unmatched: 10. The germline gives CDR1 MNHEY, CDR2 SVGAGI. The V and J genes are TRBV6-5 and TRBJ2-7; TRBD1 agrees at 7 bases. The receptor was isolated from a human donor with active or convalescent COVID-19. The donor label of this sample is uncertain. The specimen sequenced was peripheral blood. The CDR3: CASSYLGQSRKEQYF. CDR3 nucleotides: TGTGCCAGCAGTTACTTGGGACAGTCACGTAAGGAGCAGTACTTC.